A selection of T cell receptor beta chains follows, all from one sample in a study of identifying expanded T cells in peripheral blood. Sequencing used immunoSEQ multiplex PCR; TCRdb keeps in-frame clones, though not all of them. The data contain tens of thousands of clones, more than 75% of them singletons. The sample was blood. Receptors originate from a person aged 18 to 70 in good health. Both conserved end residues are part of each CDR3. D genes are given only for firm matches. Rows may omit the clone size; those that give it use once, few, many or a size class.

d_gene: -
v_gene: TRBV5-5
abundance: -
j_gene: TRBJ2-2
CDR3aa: CASSPRGDGELFF
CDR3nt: TGTGCCAGCAGCCCTCGAGGGGACGGGGAGCTGTTTTTT

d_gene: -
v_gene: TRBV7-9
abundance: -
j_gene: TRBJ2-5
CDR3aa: CASSTGTTRWETQYF
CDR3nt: TGTGCCAGCAGCACTGGAACGACCAGGTGGGAGACCCAGTACTTC

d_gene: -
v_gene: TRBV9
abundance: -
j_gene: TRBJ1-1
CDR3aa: CASSVVGGSEAFF
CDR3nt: TGTGCCAGCAGCGTAGTCGGAGGGTCTGAGGCTTTCTTT

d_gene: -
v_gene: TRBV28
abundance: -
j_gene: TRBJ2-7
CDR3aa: CASSFLSGHYEQYF
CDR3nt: TGTGCCAGCAGTTTTCTATCGGGACACTACGAGCAGTACTTC

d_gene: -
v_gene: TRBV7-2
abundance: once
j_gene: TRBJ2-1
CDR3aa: CASSLAAASDYNEQFF
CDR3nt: TGTGCCAGCAGCTTAGCGGCCGCTAGCGACTACAATGAGCAGTTCTTC

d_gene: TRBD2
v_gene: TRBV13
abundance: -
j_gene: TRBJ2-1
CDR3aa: CASSLAPGASGGAPPFLQFF
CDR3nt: TGTGCCAGCAGCTTAGCCCCCGGGGCTAGCGGGGGGGCCCCTCCCTTTTTGCAGTTCTTC

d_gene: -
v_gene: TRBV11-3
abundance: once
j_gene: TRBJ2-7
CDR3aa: CARVPRERTYEQYF
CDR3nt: TGTGCCAGGGTGCCCCGGGAACGGACCTACGAGCAGTACTTC

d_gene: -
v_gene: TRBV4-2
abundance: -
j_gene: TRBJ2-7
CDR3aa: CASSQDLRGRPYEQYF
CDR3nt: TGTGCCAGCAGCCAAGACTTGAGGGGCCGTCCCTACGAGCAGTACTTC

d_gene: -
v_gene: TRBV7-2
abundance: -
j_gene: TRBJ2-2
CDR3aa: CASSPFGVSRELFF
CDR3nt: TGTGCCAGCAGCCCGTTCGGGGTATCGAGGGAGCTGTTTTTT

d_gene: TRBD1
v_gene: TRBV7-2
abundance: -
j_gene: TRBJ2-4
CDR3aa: CASRTGQGDRDIQYF
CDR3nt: TGTGCCAGCAGAACGGGACAGGGGGATAGGGACATTCAGTACTTC

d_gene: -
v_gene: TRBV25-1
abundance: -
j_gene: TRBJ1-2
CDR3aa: CASSGPNYGYTF
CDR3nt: TGTGCCAGCAGTGGGCCTAACTATGGCTACACCTTC

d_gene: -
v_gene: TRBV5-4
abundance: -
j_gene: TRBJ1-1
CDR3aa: CASSLGGAMNTEAFF
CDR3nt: TGTGCCAGCAGCTTGGGGGGGGCCATGAACACTGAAGCTTTCTTT

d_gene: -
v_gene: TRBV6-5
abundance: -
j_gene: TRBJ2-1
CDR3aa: CASSYSTGYNEQFF
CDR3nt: TGTGCCAGCAGTTACTCGACGGGTTACAATGAGCAGTTCTTC

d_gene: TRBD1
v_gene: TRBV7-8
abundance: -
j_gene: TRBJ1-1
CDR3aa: CASSFDRAATEAFF
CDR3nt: TGTGCCAGCAGCTTCGACAGGGCCGCCACTGAAGCTTTCTTT

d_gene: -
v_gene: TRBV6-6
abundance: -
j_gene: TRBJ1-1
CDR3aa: CASHLGATEAFF
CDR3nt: TGTGCCTCCCACTTGGGGGCCACTGAAGCTTTCTTT

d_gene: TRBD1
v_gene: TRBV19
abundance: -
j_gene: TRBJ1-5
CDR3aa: CASIRSRGQGGQPQHF
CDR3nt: TGTGCCAGTATCCGTTCGAGGGGGCAGGGAGGTCAGCCCCAGCATTTT

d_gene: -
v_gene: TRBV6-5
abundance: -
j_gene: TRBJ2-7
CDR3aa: CASSQPGGYEQYF
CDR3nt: TGTGCCAGCAGCCAGCCTGGGGGTTACGAGCAGTACTTC

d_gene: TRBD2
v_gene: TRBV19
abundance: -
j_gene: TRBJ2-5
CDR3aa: CASSRAGGTLGTQYF
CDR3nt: TGTGCCAGTAGTCGCGCGGGGGGGACGCTGGGGACCCAGTACTTC

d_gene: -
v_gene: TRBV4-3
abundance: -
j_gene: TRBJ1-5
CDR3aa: CASSQDLGSGRRPQHF
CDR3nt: TGCGCCAGCAGCCAAGATCTGGGGTCCGGGAGGAGGCCCCAGCATTTT

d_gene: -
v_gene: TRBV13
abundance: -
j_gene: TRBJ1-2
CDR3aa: CASSLNFPGPRGKGYTF
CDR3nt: TGTGCCAGCAGCCTAAACTTTCCCGGGCCCCGAGGTAAGGGCTACACCTTC

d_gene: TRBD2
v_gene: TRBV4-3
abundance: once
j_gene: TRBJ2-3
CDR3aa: CASSEDTGTTYTDTQYF
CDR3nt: TGCGCCAGCAGCGAAGATACCGGGACTACCTACACAGATACGCAGTATTTT

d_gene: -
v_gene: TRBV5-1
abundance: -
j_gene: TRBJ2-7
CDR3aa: CASSTNSYEQYF
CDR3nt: TGCGCCAGCAGCACCAACTCCTACGAGCAGTACTTC

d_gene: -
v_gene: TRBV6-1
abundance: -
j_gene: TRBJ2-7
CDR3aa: CASSDVLGWEQYF
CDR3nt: TGTGCCAGCAGTGATGTACTGGGTTGGGAGCAGTACTTC

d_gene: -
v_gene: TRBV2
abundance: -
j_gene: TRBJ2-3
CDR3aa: CASSVVGGVSTDTQYF
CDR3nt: TGTGCCAGCAGTGTTGTAGGGGGGGTCAGCACAGATACGCAGTATTTT

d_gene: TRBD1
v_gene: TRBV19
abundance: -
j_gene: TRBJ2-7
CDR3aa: CASSPDRGAYEQYF
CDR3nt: TGTGCCAGTAGCCCGGACAGGGGGGCCTACGAGCAGTACTTC

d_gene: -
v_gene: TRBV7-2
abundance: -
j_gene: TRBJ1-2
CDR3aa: CASSLDTGTYGYTF
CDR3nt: TGTGCCAGCAGCTTAGATACAGGGACCTATGGCTACACCTTC

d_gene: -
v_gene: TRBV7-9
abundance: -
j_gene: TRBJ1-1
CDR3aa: CASSSLQYTEAFF
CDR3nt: TGTGCCAGCAGCTCGCTCCAATATACAGAAGCTTTCTTT

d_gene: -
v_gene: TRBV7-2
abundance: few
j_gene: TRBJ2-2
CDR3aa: CASSLGRRGWSGELFF
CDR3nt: TGTGCCAGCAGCTTAGGTCGCAGGGGCTGGAGCGGGGAGCTGTTTTTT

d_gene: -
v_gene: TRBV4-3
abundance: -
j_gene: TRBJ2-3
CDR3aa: CASSQELLTDTQYF
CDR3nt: TGCGCCAGCAGCCAAGAACTGCTCACAGATACGCAGTATTTT

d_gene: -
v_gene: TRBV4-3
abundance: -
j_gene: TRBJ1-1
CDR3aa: CASSQIDRDTEAFF
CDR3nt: TGCGCCAGCAGCCAAATCGATCGGGATACTGAAGCTTTCTTT

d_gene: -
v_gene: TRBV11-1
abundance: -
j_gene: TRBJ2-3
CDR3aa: CASSQTGGASTDTQYF
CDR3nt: TGTGCCAGCAGCCAGACCGGGGGAGCAAGCACAGATACGCAGTATTTT

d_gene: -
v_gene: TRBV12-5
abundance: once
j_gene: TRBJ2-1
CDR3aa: CASGAPGFYEQFF
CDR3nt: TGTGCTAGTGGCGCCCCCGGGTTCTATGAGCAGTTCTTC

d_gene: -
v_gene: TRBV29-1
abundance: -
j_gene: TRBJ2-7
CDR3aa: CSAKGPGVQQYF
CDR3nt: TGCAGCGCTAAAGGGCCGGGGGTCCAGCAGTACTTC

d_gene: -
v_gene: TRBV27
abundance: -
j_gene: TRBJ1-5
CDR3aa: CASSFIGQPQHF
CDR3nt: TGTGCCAGCAGTTTTATAGGACAGCCCCAGCATTTT

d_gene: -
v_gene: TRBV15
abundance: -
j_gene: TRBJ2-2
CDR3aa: CATRFQAATGELFF
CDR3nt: TGTGCCACCAGGTTTCAAGCGGCGACCGGGGAGCTGTTTTTT

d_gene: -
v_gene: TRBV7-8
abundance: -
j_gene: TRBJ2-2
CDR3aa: CASSFNPNTGELFF
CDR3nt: TGTGCCAGCAGCTTTAACCCGAACACCGGGGAGCTGTTTTTT

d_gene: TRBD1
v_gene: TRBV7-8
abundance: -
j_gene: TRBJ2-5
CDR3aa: CASSLGQGVETQYF
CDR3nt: TGTGCCAGCAGCTTGGGACAGGGGGTTGAGACCCAGTACTTC

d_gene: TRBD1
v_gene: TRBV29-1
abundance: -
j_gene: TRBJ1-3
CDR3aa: CSVEDRVSGNTIYF
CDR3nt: TGCAGCGTCGAGGACAGGGTTAGTGGAAACACCATATATTTT

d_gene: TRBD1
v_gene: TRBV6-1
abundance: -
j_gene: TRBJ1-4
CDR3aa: CASSEAGDRGLFF
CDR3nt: TGTGCCAGCAGTGAAGCGGGGGACAGGGGGCTGTTTTTT

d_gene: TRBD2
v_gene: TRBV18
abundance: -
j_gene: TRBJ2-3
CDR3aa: CASSDRAGGSTDTQYF
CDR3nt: TGTGCCAGCTCAGATAGAGCGGGGGGCAGCACAGATACGCAGTATTTT

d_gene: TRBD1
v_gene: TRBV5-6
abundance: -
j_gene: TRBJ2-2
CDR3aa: CASSYSLLGTGGSGELFF
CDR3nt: TGTGCCAGCAGCTATTCTTTGCTCGGGACAGGGGGATCCGGGGAGCTGTTTTTT

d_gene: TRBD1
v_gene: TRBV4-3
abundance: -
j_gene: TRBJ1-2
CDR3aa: CASSPDRVGSYGYTF
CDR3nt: TGCGCCAGCAGCCCGGACAGGGTAGGGAGCTATGGCTACACCTTC

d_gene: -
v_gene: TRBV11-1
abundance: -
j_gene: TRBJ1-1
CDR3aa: CASSLTRENTEAFF
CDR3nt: TGTGCCAGCAGCTTAACACGGGAGAACACTGAAGCTTTCTTT

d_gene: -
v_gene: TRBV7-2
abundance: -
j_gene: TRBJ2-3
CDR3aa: CASRPHGMAIDTQYF
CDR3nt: TGTGCCAGCAGACCTCACGGGATGGCGATAGATACGCAGTATTTT

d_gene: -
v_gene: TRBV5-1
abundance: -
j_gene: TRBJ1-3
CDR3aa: CASSSDTSGNTIYF
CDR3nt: TGCGCCAGCAGCTCGGACACCTCTGGAAACACCATATATTTT

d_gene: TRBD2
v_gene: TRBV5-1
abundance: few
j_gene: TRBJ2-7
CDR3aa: CASSPRAGDYEQYF
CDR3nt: TGCGCCAGCAGCCCAAGAGCGGGGGACTACGAGCAGTACTTC

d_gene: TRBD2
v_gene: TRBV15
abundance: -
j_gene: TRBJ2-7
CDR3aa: CATSRAVGLGQYF
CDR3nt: TGTGCCACCAGCAGAGCTGTAGGACTAGGGCAGTACTTC

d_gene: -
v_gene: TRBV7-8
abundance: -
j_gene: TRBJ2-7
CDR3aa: CASSLGVGVNEQYF
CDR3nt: TGTGCCAGCAGCTTAGGGGTGGGAGTGAACGAGCAGTACTTC

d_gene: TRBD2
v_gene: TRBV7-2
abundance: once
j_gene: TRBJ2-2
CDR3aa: CASSGYLAGGPVKIGELFF
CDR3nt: TGTGCCAGCAGCGGTTATCTAGCGGGGGGGCCCGTGAAAATCGGGGAGCTGTTTTTT

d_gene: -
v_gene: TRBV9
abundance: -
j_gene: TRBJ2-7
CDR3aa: CASSTHRDTSYEQYF
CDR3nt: TGTGCCAGCAGCACTCACCGGGACACCTCCTACGAGCAGTACTTC

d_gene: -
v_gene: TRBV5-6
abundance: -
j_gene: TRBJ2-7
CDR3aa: CASSLVGPYEQYF
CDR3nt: TGTGCCAGCAGCTTGGTCGGCCCCTACGAGCAGTACTTC

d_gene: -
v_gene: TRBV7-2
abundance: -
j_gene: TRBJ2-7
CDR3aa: CASSLNYEQYF
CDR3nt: TGTGCCAGCAGCTTAAACTACGAGCAGTACTTC

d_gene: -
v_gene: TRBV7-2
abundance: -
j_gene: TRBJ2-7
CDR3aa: CASSLTVSSSYEQYF
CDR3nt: TGTGCCAGCAGCTTAACGGTTTCCTCCTCCTACGAGCAGTACTTC

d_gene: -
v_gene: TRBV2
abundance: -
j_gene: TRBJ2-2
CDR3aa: CASSFGGPPNTGELFF
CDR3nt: TGTGCCAGCAGTTTCGGGGGGCCGCCGAACACCGGGGAGCTGTTTTTT